This TCR beta chain stems from a study of blood T cell repertoires in COVID-19. Study-wide background: The analysed material was cDNA or gDNA that came from T cells, B-cell-depleted T cells, or PBMCs.

Germline-derived CDR1 and CDR2 are LNHNV and YYDKDF (reference sequence). Trimming removed 0 bases from V and 2 bases from J; junction bases left unmatched: 2. CDR3 size: 17 residues. Only in-frame clones appear in the TCRdb table, and some are missing; sequencing was by immunoSEQ multiplex PCR. The data hold roughly 290,000 clones, with under 85% observed a single time. The clonotype was recovered from a human donor with COVID-19, enrolled during active disease. The donor label of this sample is uncertain. The source material was peripheral blood. J is TRBJ2-3 and V is TRBV15; 13 bases line up with TRBD2. For the CDR3, the DNA is TGTGCCACCAGCAGAGATACTAGCGGGAGGGCCACAGATACGCAGTATTTT. It encodes CATSRDTSGRATDTQYF.